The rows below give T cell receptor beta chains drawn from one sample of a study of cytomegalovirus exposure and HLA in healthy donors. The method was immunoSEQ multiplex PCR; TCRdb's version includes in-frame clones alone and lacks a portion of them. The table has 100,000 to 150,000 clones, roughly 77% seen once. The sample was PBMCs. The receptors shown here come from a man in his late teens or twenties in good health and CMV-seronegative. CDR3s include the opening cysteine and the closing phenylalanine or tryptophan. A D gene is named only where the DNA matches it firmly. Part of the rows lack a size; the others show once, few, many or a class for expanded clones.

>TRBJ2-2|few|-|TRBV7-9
TGTGCCAGCAGCACCTCCTTTAGGGGTTCTAACACCGGGGAGCTGTTTTTT
CASSTSFRGSNTGELFF
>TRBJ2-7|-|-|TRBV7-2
TGTGCCAGCAGCCAGACATCCTACGAGCAGTACTTC
CASSQTSYEQYF
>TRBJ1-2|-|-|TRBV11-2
TGTGCCAGCAGTCGTATCCCGACAGAGTTCTATGGCTACACCTTC
CASSRIPTEFYGYTF
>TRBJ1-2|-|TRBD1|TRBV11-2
TGTGCCAGCAGCTTAGGGGAGGCAGGGGGCCTCTATGGCTACACCTTC
CASSLGEAGGLYGYTF
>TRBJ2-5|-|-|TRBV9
TGTGCCAGCAGCGTAGCCCCCAGGGGCCAAGAGACCCAGTACTTC
CASSVAPRGQETQYF
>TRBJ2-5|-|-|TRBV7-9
TGTGCCAGCAGCTTAGACAGTTCCCAAGAGACCCAGTACTTC
CASSLDSSQETQYF
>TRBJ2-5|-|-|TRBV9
TGTGCCAGCAGCGTCGGCCTAGACAGGGAGACCCAGTACTTC
CASSVGLDRETQYF
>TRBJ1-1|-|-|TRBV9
TGTGCCAGCAGCGTAGAAGAGATTAACACTGAAGCTTTCTTT
CASSVEEINTEAFF
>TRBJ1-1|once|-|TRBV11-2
TGTGCCAGCAGCCGTATGAACACTGAAGCTTTCTTT
CASSRMNTEAFF
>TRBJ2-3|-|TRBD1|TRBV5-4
TGTGCCAGCAGCCAGGGACAGCCCACAGATACGCAGTATTTT
CASSQGQPTDTQYF